This T cell receptor beta chain is drawn from a study of cytomegalovirus exposure and HLA in healthy donors. The study, taken as a whole, reports: Per published reports, the classifier diagnosed cytomegalovirus status with high specificity and sensitivity.

13 Jbeta primers and 60 Vbeta primers were used for the PCR. Assay used: immunoSEQ multiplex PCR; TCRdb lists only in-frame clones, some missing. The table shows 100,000 to 150,000 clones, with 74% occurring only once. As concerns this clone: Antigen unknown.

The CDR3 runs 15 residues. Trimming took 1 base from V and 7 from J, leaving 14 bases between them. The germline CDR1 and CDR2 sequences are SNHLY and FYNNEI. The sequenced material came from PBMCs. This TCR was sampled from a woman between 45 and 65 years old in good health and CMV-seropositive. V and J are TRBV2 and TRBJ1-5; D is uncertain. The CDR3 nucleotides read TGTGCCAGCAGTGAAGGTTCTTCCCGTCCCCAGCCCCAGCATTTT. Translated, it gives CASSEGSSRPQPQHF.